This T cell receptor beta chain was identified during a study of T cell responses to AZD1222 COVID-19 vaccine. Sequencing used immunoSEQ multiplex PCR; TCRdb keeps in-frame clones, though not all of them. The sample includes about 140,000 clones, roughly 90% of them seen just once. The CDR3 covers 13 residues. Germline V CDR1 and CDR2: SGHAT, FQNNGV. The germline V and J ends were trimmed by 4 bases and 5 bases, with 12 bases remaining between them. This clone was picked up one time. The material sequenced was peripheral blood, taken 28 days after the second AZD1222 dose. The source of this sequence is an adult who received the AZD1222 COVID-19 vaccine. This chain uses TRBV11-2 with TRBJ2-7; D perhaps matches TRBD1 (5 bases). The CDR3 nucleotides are TGTGCCAGCAGCTCAGGGCTCCGGGACGAGCAGTACTTC. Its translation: CASSSGLRDEQYF.